These 32 T cell receptor beta chains were sequenced from one sample in a study of early T cells in non-severe SARS-CoV-2 infection. TCRdb itself ran the 5' RACE reads through MiXCR, one entry per CDR3 protein. This table holds approximately 68,000 distinct CDR3 sequences, around 10% found once. The sample consisted of whole blood, taken at baseline. These receptors were taken from an adult who was a healthcare worker with PCR-confirmed SARS-CoV-2 infection or an uninfected control (not recorded which).

At least ten counts were recorded for this clonotype. V gene TRBV11-2 combines with J gene TRBJ1-2; D remains unclear. Trimming removed 5 bases at V and 7 bases at J, with 14 bases between. The CDR3 has 13 amino acids. Germline CDR1 reads SGHAT; CDR2 reads FQNNGV. The CDR3 DNA follows: TGTGCCAGCAGCCCCCTACGAGGACGTGGCTACACCTTC. It is translated as CASSPLRGRGYTF.

In DNA form, the CDR3 reads TGTGCCAGCAGTTATCTCGGCACAGGGTCAATTCAGCCCCAGCATTTT. It specifies CASSYLGTGSIQPQHF. V usage is TRBV6-2 or TRBV6-3 and J usage is TRBJ1-5; perhaps TRBD1 as D (6 bases). Germline V gene data show CDR1 as MNHEY and CDR2 as SVGEGT. The V gene lost 3 bases and the J gene lost 6 bases, with 18 bases spanning the gap. The CDR3 is 16 amino acids.

This clonotype was seen only a few times. The CDR3: CASSLVTSETYEQYF. In DNA form, the CDR3 reads TGTGCCAGCAGCTTAGTAACTAGCGAGACCTACGAGCAGTACTTC. The chain uses TRBV7-9 and TRBJ2-7; 7 bases are shared with TRBD2. CDR1 SEHNR and CDR2 FQNEAQ come from the germline V gene (reference sequence). There are 15 residues in the CDR3. V was clipped by 1 base and J by 2 bases; unmatched bases: 5.

At least ten counts were recorded for this clonotype. The rearrangement links TRBV3-1 to TRBJ1-6; no reliable D call. The germline V gene has CDR1 LGHDT and CDR2 YNNKEL (reference sequence). This CDR3 comprises 15 residues. The V gene lost 4 bases and the J gene lost 7 bases, with 14 bases spanning the gap. This CDR3 reads CASSPTRTGNSPLHF. As DNA, the CDR3 is TGTGCCAGCAGCCCCACCCGGACGGGAAATTCACCCCTCCACTTT.

In this sample, this clonotype turned up many times. The V gene is TRBV6-1, the J gene TRBJ2-7; no reliable D call. The length of the CDR3 is 14 residues. Germline loops: CDR1 MNHNS, CDR2 SASEGT. V was trimmed by 7 bases and J by 2 bases, leaving 15 bases between them. The CDR3 DNA is TGTGCCAGCACTAATGGACGTGGGGCCTACGAGCAGTACTTC. Its translation is CASTNGRGAYEQYF.

V and J are TRBV27 and TRBJ2-2, with TRBD2 as a possible D gene (7 bases). The CDR3 is 15 residues long. Trimming removed 0 bases from V and 6 bases from J, with 11 bases in between. Germline V lookup: CDR1 MNHEY, CDR2 SMNVEV (reference sequence). The CDR3 DNA follows: TGTGCCAGCAGTTTATCGGGGGGGGCCCCCGGGGAGCTGTTTTTT. Protein: CASSLSGGAPGELFF.

This clonotype was recorded a few times. The J gene is TRBJ1-2, the V gene TRBV5-6; D uncertain. The germline V and J ends were trimmed by 1 base and 3 bases, with 10 bases remaining between them. Germline V gene sequence: CDR1 SGHDT, CDR2 YYEEEE. The CDR3 runs to 14 residues. The CDR3 is CASSLSAGHYGYTF. CDR3 nucleotides: TGTGCCAGCAGCTTGAGTGCAGGCCACTATGGCTACACCTTC.

This chain links TRBV6-2 or TRBV6-3 with TRBJ1-1; D is ambiguous. The germline V gene has CDR1 MNHEY and CDR2 SVGEGT. CDR3 size: 19 residues. V was pared by 0 bases and J by 0 bases, with 20 bases between. The DNA of the CDR3 is TGTGCCAGCAGTTACTCGAGTGGCGGGCTTGCCGAGCTGAACACTGAAGCTTTCTTT. This translates into CASSYSSGGLAELNTEAFF.

This clonotype has only a few counts. The chain links TRBV12-3 or TRBV12-4 to TRBJ2-3; perhaps D is TRBD1 or TRBD2 (5 bases each). V was cut by 6 bases and J by 5 bases, with 21 bases left in between. CDR3 size: 16 residues. CDR3 residues: CASRPPPREAEDTQYF. In DNA, the CDR3 is TGTGCCAGCAGGCCCCCCCCCAGGGAAGCGGAAGATACGCAGTATTTT.

This clonotype was counted only a few times. The chain employs TRBV5-6 and TRBJ1-2, with no clear D. This CDR3 comprises 15 residues. Germline V lookup: CDR1 SGHDT, CDR2 YYEEEE. Trimming took 6 bases from V and 5 from J, leaving 20 bases between them. The CDR3 is CASTSPEHLSYGYTF. CDR3 DNA sequence: TGTGCCAGCACCTCCCCGGAACACCTATCTTATGGCTACACCTTC.

This clonotype was seen more than once but under ten times. J is TRBJ2-3 and V is TRBV7-2; 9 positions match TRBD1. Germline assignment: CDR1 SGHTA and CDR2 FQGNSA. CDR3 length: 16 residues. Losses at the gene ends were 6 bases for V and 6 bases for J; bases not matched to a gene: 13. For the CDR3, the DNA is TGTGCCAGCAGTTTGGTACCGGGACAGGGTAAGGATACGCAGTATTTT. Translation: CASSLVPGQGKDTQYF.

The chain combines TRBV10-1 with TRBJ2-3, with 8 positions matching TRBD2. Trimming removed 0 bases from V and 4 bases from J; junction bases left unmatched: 6. The CDR3 length is 16 residues. Germline assignment: CDR1 WNHNN and CDR2 SYGVQD (reference sequence). CDR3 coding DNA: TGCGCCAGCAGTGAGTCTCTGGCGGGGGGTGCAGATACGCAGTATTTT. Residues: CASSESLAGGADTQYF.

This clonotype was recorded a few times. The chain combines TRBV4-1 with TRBJ1-3; D remains unclear. Trimming removed 6 bases from V and 0 bases from J, with 12 bases in between. Germline V gene data show CDR1 as MGHRA and CDR2 as YSYEKL. The CDR3 covers 15 residues. Here the CDR3 DNA reads TGCGCCAGCAGTCATGACGGTTACTCTGGAAACACCATATATTTT. Protein sequence: CASSHDGYSGNTIYF.

This clonotype was seen repeatedly, ten times or more. The chain is built from TRBV4-1 and TRBJ1-3, with D hard to call. Germline CDR1 and CDR2: MGHRA and YSYEKL. This CDR3 is built from 13 residues. Trimming left V 0 bases short and J 2 bases short, with 2 bases between. The CDR3 bases are TGCGCCAGCAGCCAAGATCCTGGAAACACCATATATTTT. It yields the protein CASSQDPGNTIYF.

V usage is TRBV5-6 and J usage is TRBJ2-1; 8 bases line up with TRBD2. The germline V gene has CDR1 SGHDT and CDR2 YYEEEE. The CDR3 spans 15 residues. Germline trimming cut 2 bases from V and 5 bases from J; bases unmatched to any gene: 6. CDR3 bases: TGTGCCAGCAGCTTAACCAGCGGGGGCGACAATGAGCAGTTCTTC. Its protein is CASSLTSGGDNEQFF.

This CDR3 is CAISANVGGRQETQYF. CDR3 bases: TGTGCCATCAGTGCCAACGTGGGGGGGCGTCAAGAGACCCAGTACTTC. The gene calls are TRBV10-3 and TRBJ2-5; D might be TRBD2 (7 bases). V was cut by 4 bases and J by 2 bases, with 17 bases left in between. CDR1 and CDR2 (germline): ENHRY, SYGVKD. CDR3 size: 16 residues.

V and J are TRBV7-2 and TRBJ2-3; 10 bases agree with TRBD1. The germline V gene has CDR1 SGHTA and CDR2 FQGNSA. The V gene end was trimmed by 5 bases and the J gene end by 4 bases; junction bases not matched to a gene: 6. The CDR3 consists of 15 residues. CDR3 sequence: CASSPMDRGADTQYF. CDR3 coding DNA: TGTGCCAGCAGCCCCATGGACAGGGGGGCAGATACGCAGTATTTT.

This clonotype was counted a few times. CDR3 protein: CSARDFDGQENQETQYF. CDR3 nucleotide sequence: TGCAGTGCTAGAGATTTCGACGGACAGGAAAACCAAGAGACCCAGTACTTC. This chain uses TRBV20-1 with TRBJ2-5; 7 nucleotides agree with TRBD1. J lost 0 bases, V lost 0 bases, and 10 bases had no gene match. Germline V gene data show CDR1 as DFQATT and CDR2 as SNEGSKA (reference sequence). The CDR3 loop spans 17 amino acids.

The chain recombines TRBV19 with TRBJ1-5; weak D call: TRBD1 (6 bases). CDR3 length: 12 amino acids. Trimming shortened V by 8 bases and J by 3 bases, and 8 bases separated the two germline ends. Per germline, CDR1 LNHDA and CDR2 SQIVND (reference sequence). DNA for the CDR3: TGTGCCAGTGGGGGCCTCAATCAGCCCCAGCATTTT. This sequence encodes CASGGLNQPQHF.

This clonotype appeared a few times. The gene calls are TRBV15 and TRBJ2-7; TRBD1 matches 10 bases. The CDR3 is 15 residues long. J gave up 5 bases and V 5 bases, and 9 bases lay outside the gene matches. CDR1 LNHNV and CDR2 YYDKDF come from the germline V gene (reference sequence). The chain's CDR3 is CATSHPGQGRNEQYF. The CDR3, as DNA: TGTGCCACCAGCCACCCGGGACAGGGGCGGAACGAGCAGTACTTC.

Only a few counts were recorded for this clonotype. CDR3 DNA sequence: TGTGCCAGCAGCCAAGGGGTAGGGGGAGACACTGAAGCTTTCTTT. Translated: CASSQGVGGDTEAFF. This chain connects TRBV4-2 to TRBJ1-1; tentatively, D is TRBD1 (6 bases). The CDR3 length is 15 residues. Germline values: CDR1 LGHNA, CDR2 YNFKEQ. Trimming took off 1 base at V and 3 bases at J, with 12 bases between the two ends.

The sample holds a few counts of this clonotype. The rearrangement joins TRBV30 to TRBJ2-3, with TRBD2 matching over 7 bases. Germline V gene lookup returns CDR1 GTSNPN and CDR2 SVGIG (reference sequence). CDR3 size: 15 residues. V lost 2 bases and J lost 5; bases outside the gene matches: 10. DNA of the CDR3: TGTGCCTGGAGTCCTCAGAGCGGGGCGGAAGATACGCAGTATTTT. Encoded protein: CAWSPQSGAEDTQYF.

This clonotype was counted between two and nine times. The chain carries TRBV11-3 and TRBJ2-3, with TRBD2 matching over 8 bases. In germline, CDR1 is SGHNT, CDR2 YENEEA. V dropped 4 bases and J dropped 4; count of bases not matched to a gene: 7. CDR3 size: 15 residues. CDR3 nucleotides: TGTGCCAGCAGCTCCCGAGCGGGGGCTGCAGATACGCAGTATTTT. Amino acids: CASSSRAGAADTQYF.

The gene calls are TRBV29-1 and TRBJ2-3, with 8 bases matching TRBD1. V was pared by 7 bases and J by 4 bases, with 10 bases of the junction left unmatched. The CDR3 runs to 14 residues. Germline CDR1 and CDR2: SQVTM and ANQGSEA. The CDR3 is CSADRQGISDTQYF. The CDR3 DNA reads TGCAGCGCCGACCGACAGGGGATCTCAGATACGCAGTATTTT.

At least ten counts were recorded for this clonotype. This sequence joins TRBV10-2 and TRBJ1-2, with 8 bases aligning to TRBD1. Germline assignment: CDR1 WSHSY and CDR2 SAAADI. Unmatched junction bases numbered 11, after V lost 7 bases and J lost 4 bases. The CDR3 consists of 15 residues. The CDR3 bases are TGCGCCAGCACTCTGGATGGGACAGGAGTCTATGGCTACACCTTC. It yields the protein CASTLDGTGVYGYTF.

In its sample, this clonotype was seen a few times. This sequence joins TRBV20-1 and TRBJ1-2; 9 nucleotides agree with TRBD1. V was pared by 3 bases and J by 6 bases, with 5 bases of the junction left unmatched. The CDR3 covers 13 residues. In germline, CDR1 is DFQATT, CDR2 SNEGSKA (reference sequence). CDR3 residues: CSASGDRVHGYTF. The DNA of the CDR3 is TGCAGTGCTAGTGGGGACAGGGTCCATGGCTACACCTTC.

This clonotype was counted a few times. The chain is built from TRBV18 and TRBJ1-1; 9 bases agree with TRBD1. The CDR3 sequence is 15 residues long. With V trimmed by 6 bases and J by 1 base, 6 bases remained unmatched. The germline CDR1 and CDR2 sequences are KGHSH and LQKENI. The CDR3 region is CASSQGTGRNTEAFF. CDR3 coding DNA: TGTGCCAGCTCCCAGGGGACAGGGAGGAACACTGAAGCTTTCTTT.

The table lists this clonotype with a few counts. V usage is TRBV2 and J usage is TRBJ1-6, with 10 bases identical to TRBD1. V lost 7 bases, J lost 5 bases, and 5 bases stayed unmatched. The V gene's germline CDR1 is SNHLY and CDR2 FYNNEI. The length of the CDR3 is 15 residues. This chain's CDR3 is CASIADRGNNSPLHF. The CDR3, as DNA: TGTGCCAGCATTGCGGACAGGGGGAATAATTCACCCCTCCACTTT. Variable domain in full (rest from reference TRBV2 and TRBJ1-6): EPEVTQTPSHQVTQMGQEVILRCVPISNHLYFYWYRQILGQKVEFLVSFYNNEISEKSEIFDDQFSVERPDGSNFTLKIRSTKLEDSAMYFCASIADRGNNSPLHFGNGTRLTVT.

The sample holds a few counts of this clonotype. This chain links TRBV6-1 with TRBJ1-5; tentative D call: TRBD1 (5 bases). The CDR3 runs to 15 residues. The germline V and J ends were trimmed by 4 bases and 0 bases, with 10 bases remaining between them. Germline V lookup: CDR1 MNHNS, CDR2 SASEGT. CDR3 sequence: CASSGTFYSNQPQHF. The CDR3 DNA is TGTGCCAGCAGTGGGACATTTTATAGCAATCAGCCCCAGCATTTT.

This clonotype has at least ten counts. The CDR3 sequence is CASSSARRSSDTQYF. The CDR3 DNA follows: TGTGCCAGTAGTTCCGCTCGGCGATCCTCAGATACGCAGTATTTT. The chain links TRBV19 to TRBJ2-3; no reliable D call. Germline-derived CDR1 and CDR2 are LNHDA and SQIVND (reference sequence). This CDR3 comprises 15 residues. The germline V and J ends were trimmed by 5 bases and 4 bases, with 16 bases remaining between them.

Ten or more counts support this clonotype. The chain is built from TRBV6-1 and TRBJ1-5; D is undetermined. The CDR3 spans 12 residues. V shed 3 bases and J shed 6 bases, with 6 bases lying between them. CDR1 and CDR2 (germline): MNHNS, SASEGT. The CDR3 region is CASSDGGQPQHF. The CDR3 nucleotides read TGTGCCAGCAGTGATGGCGGTCAGCCCCAGCATTTT.

The gene calls are TRBV5-1 and TRBJ2-3; D perhaps matches TRBD1 (6 bases). Trimming removed 4 bases at V and 1 base at J, with 13 bases between. CDR3 length: 15 amino acids. Germline V gene sequence: CDR1 SGHRS, CDR2 YFSETQ. Written as DNA, the CDR3 is TGCGCCAGCAGCCCGGACAGATCGGGCACAGATACGCAGTATTTT. This translates into CASSPDRSGTDTQYF.